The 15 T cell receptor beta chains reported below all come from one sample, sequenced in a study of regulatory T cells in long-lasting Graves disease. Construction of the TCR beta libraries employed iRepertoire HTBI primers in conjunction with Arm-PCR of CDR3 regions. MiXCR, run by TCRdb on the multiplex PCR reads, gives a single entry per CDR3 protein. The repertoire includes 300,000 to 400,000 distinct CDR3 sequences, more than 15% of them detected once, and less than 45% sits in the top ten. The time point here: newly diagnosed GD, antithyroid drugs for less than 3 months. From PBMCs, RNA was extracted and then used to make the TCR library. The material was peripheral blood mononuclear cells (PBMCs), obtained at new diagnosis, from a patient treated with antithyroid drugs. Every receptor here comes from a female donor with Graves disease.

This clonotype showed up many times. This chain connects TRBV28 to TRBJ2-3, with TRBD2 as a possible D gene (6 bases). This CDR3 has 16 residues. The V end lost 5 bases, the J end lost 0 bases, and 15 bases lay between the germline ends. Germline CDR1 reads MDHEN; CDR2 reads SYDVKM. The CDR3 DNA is TGTGCCAGCAGTCCCCGGGGGAAGGGGAGCACAGATACGCAGTATTTT. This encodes CASSPRGKGSTDTQYF.

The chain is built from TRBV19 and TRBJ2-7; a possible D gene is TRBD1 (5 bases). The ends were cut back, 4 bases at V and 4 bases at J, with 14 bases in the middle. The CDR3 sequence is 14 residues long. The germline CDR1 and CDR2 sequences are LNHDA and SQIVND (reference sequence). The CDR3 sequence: CASSNSTRGYEQYF. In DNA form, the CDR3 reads TGTGCCAGTAGTAACTCCACAAGGGGTTACGAGCAGTACTTC.

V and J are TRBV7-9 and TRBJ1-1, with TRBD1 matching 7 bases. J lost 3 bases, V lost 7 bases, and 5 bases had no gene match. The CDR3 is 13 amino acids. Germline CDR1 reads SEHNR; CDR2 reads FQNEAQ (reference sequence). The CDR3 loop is CASTQQGHTEAFF. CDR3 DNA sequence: TGTGCCAGCACACAACAGGGGCACACTGAAGCTTTCTTT.

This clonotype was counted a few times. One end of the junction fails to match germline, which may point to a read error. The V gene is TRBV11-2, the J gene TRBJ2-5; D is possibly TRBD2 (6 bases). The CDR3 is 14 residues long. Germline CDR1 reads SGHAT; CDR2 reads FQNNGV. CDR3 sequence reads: CANSPGTLQETQYF. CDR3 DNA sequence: TGTGCCAACAGCCCCGGGACTCTCCAAGAGACCCAGTACTTC.

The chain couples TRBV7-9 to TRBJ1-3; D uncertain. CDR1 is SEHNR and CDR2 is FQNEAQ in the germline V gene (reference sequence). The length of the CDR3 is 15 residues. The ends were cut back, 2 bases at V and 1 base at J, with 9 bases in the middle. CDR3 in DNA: TGTGCCAGCAGCTTAATGGGTACATCTGGAAACACCATATATTTT. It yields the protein CASSLMGTSGNTIYF.

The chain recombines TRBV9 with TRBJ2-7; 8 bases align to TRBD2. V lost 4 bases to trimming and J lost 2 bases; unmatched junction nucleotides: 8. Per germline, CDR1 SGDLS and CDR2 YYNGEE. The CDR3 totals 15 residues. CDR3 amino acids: CASSLRAGATYEQYF. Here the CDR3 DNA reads TGTGCCAGCAGCTTACGAGCGGGAGCTACCTACGAGCAGTACTTC.

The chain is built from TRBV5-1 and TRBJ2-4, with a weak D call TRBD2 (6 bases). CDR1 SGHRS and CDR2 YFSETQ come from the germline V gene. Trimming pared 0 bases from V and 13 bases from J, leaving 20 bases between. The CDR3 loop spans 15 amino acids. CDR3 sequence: CASSLVSAGGSMQYF. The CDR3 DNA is TGCGCCAGCAGCTTGGTGTCGGCCGGGGGTAGCATGCAGTACTTC.

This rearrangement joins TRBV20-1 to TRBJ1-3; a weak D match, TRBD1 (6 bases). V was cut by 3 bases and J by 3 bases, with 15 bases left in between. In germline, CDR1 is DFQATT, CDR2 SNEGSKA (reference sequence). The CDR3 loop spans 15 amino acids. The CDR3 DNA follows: TGCAGTGCTAGCGCGACCGGGGGGCTTGGAAACACCATATATTTT. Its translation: CSASATGGLGNTIYF.

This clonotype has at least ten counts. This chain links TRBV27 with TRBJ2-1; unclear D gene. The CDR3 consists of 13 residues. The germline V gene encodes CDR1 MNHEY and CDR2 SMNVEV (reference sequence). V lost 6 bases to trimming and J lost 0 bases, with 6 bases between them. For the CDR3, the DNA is TGTGCCAGCAGGTGGGGCTCCTACAATGAGCAGTTCTTC. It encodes CASRWGSYNEQFF.

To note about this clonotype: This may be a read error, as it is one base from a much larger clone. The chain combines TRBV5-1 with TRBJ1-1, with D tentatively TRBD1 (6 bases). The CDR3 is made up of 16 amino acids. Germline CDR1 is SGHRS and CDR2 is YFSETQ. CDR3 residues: CVSSFGLMGGETEAFF. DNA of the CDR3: TGCGTCAGCAGCTTTGGTCTAATGGGGGGCGAGACTGAAGCTTTCTTT.

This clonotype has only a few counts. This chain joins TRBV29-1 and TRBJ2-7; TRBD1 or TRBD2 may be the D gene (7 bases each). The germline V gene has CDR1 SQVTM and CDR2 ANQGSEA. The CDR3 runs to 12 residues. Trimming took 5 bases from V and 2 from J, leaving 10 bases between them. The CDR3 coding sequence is TGCAGCGTTCAGGGGGGGCCCTACGAGCAGTACTTC. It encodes CSVQGGPYEQYF.

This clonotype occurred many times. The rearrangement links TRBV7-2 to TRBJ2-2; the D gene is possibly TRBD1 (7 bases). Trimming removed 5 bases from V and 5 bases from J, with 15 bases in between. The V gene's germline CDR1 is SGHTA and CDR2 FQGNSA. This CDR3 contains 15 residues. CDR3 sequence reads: CASSARDSSTGELFF. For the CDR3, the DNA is TGTGCCAGCAGCGCGCGGGACAGTAGTACCGGGGAGCTGTTTTTT.

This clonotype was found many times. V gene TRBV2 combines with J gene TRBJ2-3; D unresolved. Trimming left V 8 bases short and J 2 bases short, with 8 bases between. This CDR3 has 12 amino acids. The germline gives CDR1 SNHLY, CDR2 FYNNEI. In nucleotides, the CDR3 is TGTGCCAGCGTCCCATACACAGATACGCAGTATTTT. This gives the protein CASVPYTDTQYF.

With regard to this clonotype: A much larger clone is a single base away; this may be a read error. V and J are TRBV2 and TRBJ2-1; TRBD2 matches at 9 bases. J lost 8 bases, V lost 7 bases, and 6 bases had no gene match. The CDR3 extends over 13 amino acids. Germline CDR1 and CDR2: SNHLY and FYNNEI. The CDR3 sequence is CASTLAGVHEQFF. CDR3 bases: TGTGCCAGCACCTTAGCGGGAGTCCATGAGCAGTTCTTC.

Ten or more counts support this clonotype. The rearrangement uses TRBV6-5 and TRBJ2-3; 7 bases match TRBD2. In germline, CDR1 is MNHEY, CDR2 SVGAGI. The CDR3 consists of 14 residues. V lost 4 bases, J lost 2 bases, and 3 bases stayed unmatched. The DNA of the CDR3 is TGTGCCAGCAGTTGGGGGGGTTCCACAGATACGCAGTATTTT. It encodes CASSWGGSTDTQYF.